This TCR beta chain was captured by sequencing in a study of cytomegalovirus exposure and HLA in healthy donors. Notes on the study in general: An analysis that came later showed most CMV-associated TCR beta chains appearing HLA-restricted. Later, TCR association rates were found to vary by HLA locus, highest for DRB1 and lowest for HLA-C.

The primer mix had 60 Vbeta and 13 Jbeta primers. In the authors' workflow: Among the unique TCR beta chains that a later analysis counted, about 84 million in all, 10 million to 11 million were shared. Data came from immunoSEQ multiplex PCR; TCRdb stores just in-frame clones and leaves some out. The V and J calls and the clone size are those of that table, but D and trimming were determined from the DNA. This sample has 80,000 to 100,000 clones, with around 84% found just once. In its sample, this clone was seen once. Antigen: not known. The origin of this receptor is a human donor in good health. The sequenced material came from PBMCs.

In nucleotides, the CDR3 is TGTGCCTGGAGTCAGGGGCGCACCCCGTATCAGCCCCAGCATTTT. Translation: CAWSQGRTPYQPQHF. The chain carries TRBV30 and TRBJ1-5, with D maybe TRBD1 (6 bases). CDR3 length equals 15 residues. V lost 2 bases and J 5 bases, leaving 16 bases between the germline ends. In germline, CDR1 is GTSNPN, CDR2 SVGIG (reference sequence).